Listed here are 3 T cell receptor beta chains from one sample, sequenced in a study of T cell responses to AZD1222 COVID-19 vaccine. Sequenced by immunoSEQ multiplex PCR; TCRdb stores in-frame clones only, minus some. Here the sample spans around 180,000 clones, about 87% being singletons. This specimen consisted of peripheral blood, obtained on day 0 of MenACWY control vaccination. These receptor sequences come from an adult in good health.

The chain carries TRBV14 and TRBJ1-1; D is unclear. Germline lookup yields CDR1 SGHDN and CDR2 FVKESK. This CDR3 has 14 amino acids. V shed 2 bases and J shed 4 bases, with 11 bases lying between them. The chain's CDR3 is CASSQLPGPTEAFF. In nucleotides, the CDR3 is TGTGCCAGCAGCCAACTCCCAGGTCCCACTGAAGCTTTCTTT.

V usage is TRBV27 and J usage is TRBJ2-7, with D maybe TRBD1 (6 bases). The V gene lost 5 bases and the J gene lost 0 bases, with 14 bases spanning the gap. Germline CDR1 reads MNHEY; CDR2 reads SMNVEV (reference sequence). The CDR3 is 15 amino acids. DNA for the CDR3: TGTGCCAGCAGTCCAGCCGGGACATACTCCTACGAGCAGTACTTC. Protein product: CASSPAGTYSYEQYF.

This sequence joins TRBV19 and TRBJ2-1; 7 positions agree with TRBD1. CDR3 size: 16 residues. V lost 1 base and J lost 1; bases outside the gene matches: 4. CDR1 is LNHDA, CDR2 SQIVND, per germline (reference sequence). The CDR3 coding sequence is TGTGCCAGTAGTATAGTTTGGGACAGATCCTACAATGAGCAGTTCTTC. It is translated as CASSIVWDRSYNEQFF.